The text below deals with one T cell receptor beta chain. The CDR3 is 16 amino acids. Germline values: CDR1 LGHDT, CDR2 YNNKEL (reference sequence). The J segment lost 8 bases and the V segment lost 0 bases, leaving 11 bases of the junction unmatched. TCRdb keeps only in-frame clones here, not all; method: immunoSEQ multiplex PCR. Of roughly 670,000 clones in the sample, about 87% were seen once. This record belongs to a study of blood T cell repertoires in COVID-19. The sequence was obtained from a young woman with acute or convalescent COVID-19. V and J are TRBV3-1 (or the pseudogene TRBV3-2) and TRBJ1-2, with 8 bases identical to TRBD1. What was sequenced was peripheral blood. This CDR3 reads CASSQDGVQGDLGYTF. Written as DNA, the CDR3 is TGTGCCAGCAGCCAAGACGGAGTACAGGGGGATCTCGGCTACACCTTC.